The 29 T cell receptor beta chains below were found in one sample sequenced in a study of regulatory dendritic cells for organ transplantation. The protocol was immunoSEQ multiplex PCR, while the TCRdb copy is restricted to in-frame clones and leaves out a portion. The sample includes fewer than 40,000 clones, about 89% of them seen just once. Material: naive CD4+ T cells from blood. Subset meaning: CD45RA+ naive T cells. Receptor source: a human donor in good health.

The chain is built from TRBV7-2 and TRBJ1-5, with D perhaps matching TRBD1 (5 bases). The CDR3 has 15 residues. Germline V gene lookup returns CDR1 SGHTA and CDR2 FQGNSA. Trimming left V 5 bases short and J 0 bases short, with 11 bases between. The CDR3 region is CASSDSHYSNQPQHF. In DNA form, the CDR3 reads TGTGCCAGCAGCGACAGCCACTATAGCAATCAGCCCCAGCATTTT.

The chain has TRBV5-5 and TRBJ2-7, with a possible D match to TRBD2 (5 bases). Per germline, CDR1 SGHKS and CDR2 YYEKEE (reference sequence). Deletions cut 2 bases from V and 4 bases from J, with 10 bases between. The CDR3 runs 13 residues. In nucleotides, the CDR3 is TGTGCCAGCAGCTTCTCGCGGGTTTACGAGCAGTACTTC. Translating gives CASSFSRVYEQYF.

The chain employs TRBV7-6 and TRBJ1-3; D gene unclear. Trimming took 0 bases from V and 4 from J, leaving 7 bases between them. The CDR3 loop spans 14 amino acids. The germline gives CDR1 SGHVS, CDR2 FNYEAQ. Here the CDR3 reads CASSLALRGNTIYF. The CDR3 DNA reads TGTGCCAGCAGCTTAGCGCTAAGAGGAAACACCATATATTTT.

The chain links TRBV6-5 to TRBJ2-1, with D unclear. CDR3 length: 15 residues. Germline loops: CDR1 MNHEY, CDR2 SVGAGI. Trimming pared 6 bases from V and 6 bases from J, leaving 18 bases between. For the CDR3, the DNA is TGTGCCAGCAGCAAAGGGCAGAGTGGGGTCAATGAGCAGTTCTTC. It encodes CASSKGQSGVNEQFF.

The chain carries TRBV5-4 and TRBJ2-3; 11 bases align to TRBD2. With V trimmed by 4 bases and J by 3 bases, 7 bases remained unmatched. The CDR3 contains 16 residues. The germline CDR1 and CDR2 sequences are SGHNT and YYREEE (reference sequence). As DNA, the CDR3 is TGTGCCAGCAGCACGCCCGGGACTAGCGGAACAGATACGCAGTATTTT. This gives the protein CASSTPGTSGTDTQYF.

This clone was counted a few times. The chain uses TRBV11-3 and TRBJ1-1; D gene unclear. CDR3 length equals 13 residues. CDR1 and CDR2 (germline): SGHNT, YENEEA. V was shortened by 3 bases and J by 4 bases, with 9 bases between the two germline ends. The CDR3 nucleotides read TGTGCCAGCAGCTTTACTAGTAGCACTGAAGCTTTCTTT. Translated: CASSFTSSTEAFF.

V and J are TRBV10-3 and TRBJ1-3, with 10 bases lining up with TRBD1. The CDR3 loop spans 12 amino acids. The V and J ends lost 6 bases and 8 bases, in that order; junction bases with no gene match: 1. Germline-derived CDR1 and CDR2 are ENHRY and SYGVKD. CDR3 nucleotide sequence: TGTGCCATCAGGGACAGGGGGGACACCATATATTTT. Its translation is CAIRDRGDTIYF.

The CDR3 loop reads CAISGWGALEQSNQPQHF. The CDR3 DNA reads TGTGCCATCAGTGGTTGGGGGGCGTTAGAACAAAGCAATCAGCCCCAGCATTTT. The chain joins TRBV10-3 to TRBJ1-5; TRBD1 is a possible D gene (6 bases). Germline V gene lookup returns CDR1 ENHRY and CDR2 SYGVKD. Trimming removed 4 bases from V and 1 base from J, with 20 bases in between. The CDR3 is 18 residues long.

J is TRBJ2-7 and V is TRBV19; TRBD1 might be the D (6 bases). Germline values: CDR1 LNHDA, CDR2 SQIVND (reference sequence). Deletions cut 7 bases from V and 6 bases from J, with 22 bases between. The CDR3 spans 15 residues. The CDR3 sequence: CASKSDYPGASEQYF. As DNA, the CDR3 is TGTGCCAGTAAATCCGATTATCCAGGGGCCAGCGAGCAGTACTTC. The variable domain in full, with the rest retrieved from reference TRBV19 and TRBJ2-7, is DGGITQSPKYLFRKEGQNVTLSCEQNLNHDAMYWYRQDPGQGLRLIYYSQIVNDFQKGDIAEGYSVSREKKESFPLTVTSAQKNPTAFYLCASKSDYPGASEQYFGPGTRLTVT.

Concerning this clone: Other nucleotide sequences from this sample produce the same CDR3. The J gene is TRBJ1-1, the V gene TRBV28; D perhaps matches TRBD1 (5 bases). CDR3 length equals 14 residues. Trimming stripped 4 bases from V and 6 bases from J, with 15 bases between. Per germline, CDR1 MDHEN and CDR2 SYDVKM. The CDR3 loop reads CASSYSRATPEAFF. DNA of the CDR3: TGTGCCAGCAGTTACTCCAGGGCCACCCCTGAAGCTTTCTTT.

V gene TRBV19 combines with J gene TRBJ2-5; maybe TRBD1 (5 bases). V lost 4 bases, J lost 2 bases, and 8 bases lay in between. Germline V lookup: CDR1 LNHDA, CDR2 SQIVND (reference sequence). CDR3 size: 13 residues. CDR3 protein: CASSSQGQETQYF. The CDR3, as DNA: TGTGCCAGTAGTAGCCAGGGTCAAGAGACCCAGTACTTC.

The rearrangement uses TRBV2 and TRBJ2-1; 14 bases line up with TRBD2. Germline V gene data show CDR1 as SNHLY and CDR2 as FYNNEI. With 7 bases clipped from V and 7 bases from J, the junction kept 3 bases outside the gene matches. This CDR3 comprises 14 residues. CDR3 DNA sequence: TGTGCCAGCAAGGGACTAGCGGGAGTTAATGAGCAGTTCTTC. Amino acid sequence: CASKGLAGVNEQFF.

The chain has TRBV7-9 and TRBJ2-2; D possibly corresponds to TRBD1 (6 bases). V was trimmed by 1 base and J by 6 bases, leaving 12 bases between them. Germline CDR1 reads SEHNR; CDR2 reads FQNEAQ (reference sequence). The CDR3 runs 15 residues. The CDR3 DNA is TGTGCCAGCAGCTTAGGGGCAACAGGGCCCGGGGAGCTGTTTTTT. This gives the protein CASSLGATGPGELFF. Looking up the rest from reference TRBV7-9 and TRBJ2-2 gives the full variable domain: DTGVSQNPRHKITKRGQNVTFRCDPISEHNRLYWYRQTLGQGPEFLTYFQNEAQLEKSRLLSDRFSAERPKGSFSTLEIQRTEQGDSAMYLCASSLGATGPGELFFGEGSRLTVL.

The chain links TRBV9 to TRBJ2-3; D might be TRBD1 (5 bases). Germline CDR1 reads SGDLS; CDR2 reads YYNGEE. The V end lost 4 bases, the J end lost 1 base, and 16 bases lay between the germline ends. The CDR3 is 16 amino acids. CDR3 protein: CASSRLIARGTDTQYF. The CDR3 DNA sequence: TGTGCCAGCAGCCGATTGATTGCCAGGGGCACAGATACGCAGTATTTT.

The chain uses TRBV28 and TRBJ1-2, with a tentative D call TRBD1 (6 bases). V lost 6 bases and J lost 1, with 12 bases in between. The germline gives CDR1 MDHEN, CDR2 SYDVKM. CDR3 length: 14 amino acids. Here the CDR3 DNA reads TGTGCCAGCAGCCTCGACAGGATTAACTATGGCTACACCTTC. This translates into CASSLDRINYGYTF.

The gene calls are TRBV2 and TRBJ2-2; D not resolved. Germline CDR1 is SNHLY and CDR2 is FYNNEI. The CDR3 extends over 14 amino acids. Trimming shortened V by 3 bases and J by 0 bases, and 5 bases separated the two germline ends. CDR3 sequence (DNA): TGTGCCAGCAGTGAGGTTTCGAACACCGGGGAGCTGTTTTTT. It specifies CASSEVSNTGELFF.

This chain links TRBV18 with TRBJ2-7; D might be TRBD2 (5 bases). V lost 3 bases and J lost 0, with 12 bases in between. In germline, CDR1 is KGHSH, CDR2 LQKENI. This CDR3 contains 15 residues. CDR3 nucleotides: TGTGCCAGCTCACCCGAGAGAGGGAGCTCCTACGAGCAGTACTTC. It yields the protein CASSPERGSSYEQYF.

The chain combines TRBV28 with TRBJ2-7, with TRBD2 identical over 8 bases. Germline V lookup: CDR1 MDHEN, CDR2 SYDVKM. J gave up 3 bases and V 4 bases, and 8 bases lay outside the gene matches. The CDR3 totals 15 residues. The CDR3 DNA reads as TGTGCCAGCAGTTCGATCGGGACTAGGCTCTACGAGCAGTACTTC. Translation: CASSSIGTRLYEQYF.

The chain combines TRBV4-2 with TRBJ1-6; no firm D call. The V gene lost 2 bases and the J gene lost 8 bases, with 10 bases spanning the gap. The CDR3 spans 14 residues. Germline assignment: CDR1 LGHNA and CDR2 YNFKEQ. In DNA form, the CDR3 reads TGTGCCAGCAGCCAAAGGGTAGCGGATTCACCCCTCCACTTT. Its translation: CASSQRVADSPLHF.

The rearrangement joins TRBV21-1 to TRBJ1-1. TRBV21-1 is listed as a pseudogene. The CDR3 is made up of 16 amino acids. In nucleotides, the CDR3 is TGTGCCAGCGGAGGGGGGTCCCGTCTTATTAACACTGAAGCTTTCTTT. Translated: CASGGGSRLINTEAFF.

This sequence joins TRBV7-2 and TRBJ2-2; D gene uncertain. Germline V gene sequence: CDR1 SGHTA, CDR2 FQGNSA. The CDR3 consists of 15 residues. The germline V and J ends were trimmed by 2 bases and 3 bases, with 10 bases remaining between them. CDR3 nucleotide sequence: TGTGCCAGCAGCTTACGGCCACAATACACCGGGGAGCTGTTTTTT. The encoded protein is CASSLRPQYTGELFF.

This chain connects TRBV6-5 to TRBJ2-7, with D hard to call. Trimming took off 6 bases at V and 5 bases at J, with 11 bases between the two ends. The length of the CDR3 is 12 residues. Germline-derived CDR1 and CDR2 are MNHEY and SVGAGI. CDR3 sequence reads: CASSFLGNEQYF. CDR3 sequence (DNA): TGTGCCAGCAGCTTCCTAGGAAACGAGCAGTACTTC.

This clone was observed a handful of times. This chain joins TRBV19 and TRBJ1-2; D uncertain. V lost 3 bases, J lost 5 bases, and 7 bases lay in between. The CDR3 extends over 12 amino acids. Germline assignment: CDR1 LNHDA and CDR2 SQIVND (reference sequence). Here the CDR3 reads CASSMDVYGYTF. The CDR3 DNA sequence: TGTGCCAGTAGTATGGATGTTTATGGCTACACCTTC.

CDR3 coding DNA: TGTGCCAGCAGCTTACACGCGGGATTGAACACAGATACGCAGTATTTT. Its protein product is CASSLHAGLNTDTQYF. The chain links TRBV5-5 to TRBJ2-3; tentative D call: TRBD2 (6 bases). Germline V CDR1 and CDR2: SGHKS, YYEKEE (reference sequence). There are 16 residues in the CDR3. Between the trimmed V and J ends, which lost 2 bases and 2 bases, there was a span of 15 bases.

V usage is TRBV7-9 and J usage is TRBJ2-7; 11 bases match TRBD1. Germline lookup yields CDR1 SEHNR and CDR2 FQNEAQ (reference sequence). V was clipped by 1 base and J by 0 bases; unmatched bases: 8. The CDR3 is 18 amino acids. The CDR3: CASSLVLGGTGGSYEQYF. CDR3 coding DNA: TGTGCCAGCAGCTTAGTATTGGGAGGGACAGGGGGCTCCTACGAGCAGTACTTC.

The V and J genes are TRBV18 and TRBJ2-2; 7 bases are shared with TRBD1. After removal of 2 bases from V and 4 bases from J, the junction contained 10 bases not matched to a gene. CDR3 length: 17 residues. Germline V CDR1 and CDR2: KGHSH, LQKENI. The CDR3 is CASSPGLYRGPTGELFF. CDR3 in DNA: TGTGCCAGCTCACCAGGCTTGTACAGGGGCCCCACCGGGGAGCTGTTTTTT.

The chain has TRBV11-2 and TRBJ2-5; TRBD2 is a possible D gene (5 bases). CDR3 length: 12 amino acids. CDR1 and CDR2 from the germline V gene are SGHAT and FQNNGV. Trimming stripped 8 bases from V and 1 base from J, with 8 bases between. The DNA for the CDR3 is TGTGCCAGCCATCGGGGCCAAGAGACCCAGTACTTC. Translating gives CASHRGQETQYF.

The chain links TRBV7-9 to TRBJ1-3, with 8 nucleotides matching TRBD1. CDR1 is SEHNR, CDR2 FQNEAQ, per germline (reference sequence). The CDR3 totals 17 residues. J gave up 0 bases and V 5 bases, and 9 bases lay outside the gene matches. CDR3: CASSAGTGSISGNTIYF. In nucleotides, the CDR3 is TGTGCCAGCAGCGCGGGGACAGGTTCGATCTCTGGAAACACCATATATTTT.

The chain recombines TRBV5-1 with TRBJ1-5; D is undetermined. This CDR3 is built from 13 residues. V shed 5 bases and J shed 0 bases, with 6 bases lying between them. Germline V gives CDR1 SGHRS, CDR2 YFSETQ. The CDR3 is CASRYDSNQPQHF. DNA for the CDR3: TGCGCCAGCAGGTATGATAGCAATCAGCCCCAGCATTTT.